The 11 T cell receptor beta chains presented below share a single source sample, sequenced in a study of cytomegalovirus exposure and HLA in healthy donors. This PCR relied on a set of 60 Vbeta primers and 13 Jbeta primers. Sequencing was performed with immunoSEQ multiplex PCR; in TCRdb, only in-frame clones are kept and a portion is missing. The table records approximately 120,000 clones, around 80% of them present only once. Sequenced: PBMCs. The receptors here all came from a woman in her sixties in good health and CMV-seropositive.

The chain recombines TRBV19 with TRBJ1-5; D is undetermined. V was trimmed by 3 bases and J by 6 bases, leaving 9 bases between them. CDR3 length equals 13 residues. The germline CDR1 and CDR2 sequences are LNHDA and SQIVND (reference sequence). The CDR3 bases are TGTGCCAGTAGTATCCCGGGAGGTCAGCCCCAGCATTTT. The encoded protein is CASSIPGGQPQHF. The whole variable domain, filled in from reference TRBV19 and TRBJ1-5, reads DGGITQSPKYLFRKEGQNVTLSCEQNLNHDAMYWYRQDPGQGLRLIYYSQIVNDFQKGDIAEGYSVSREKKESFPLTVTSAQKNPTAFYLCASSIPGGQPQHFGDGTRLSIL.

The gene calls are TRBV4-3 and TRBJ2-2; D not resolved. Germline CDR1 LGHNA, CDR2 YSLEER. V was cut by 1 base and J by 1 base, with 7 bases left in between. This CDR3 contains 15 residues. The CDR3 nucleotides are TGCGCCAGCAGCCAAGTTCGCAGGAACACCGGGGAGCTGTTTTTT. This encodes CASSQVRRNTGELFF.

The rearrangement uses TRBV19 and TRBJ2-3; no clear D. V was clipped by 5 bases and J by 5 bases, with 17 bases between them. Germline values: CDR1 LNHDA, CDR2 SQIVND (reference sequence). The CDR3 loop spans 15 amino acids. Written as DNA, the CDR3 is TGTGCCAGTAGTTTTGGTGGGCAGGTCGGAGATACGCAGTATTTT. Amino acids: CASSFGGQVGDTQYF.

The rearrangement uses TRBV5-1 and TRBJ1-2; 9 bases align to TRBD1. There are 15 residues in the CDR3. Trimming removed 0 bases from V and 4 bases from J; junction bases left unmatched: 4. The germline V gene has CDR1 SGHRS and CDR2 YFSETQ. The CDR3 reads CASSLDTGGVYGYTF. DNA for the CDR3: TGCGCCAGCAGCTTGGACACAGGGGGCGTCTATGGCTACACCTTC.

This chain uses TRBV5-1 with TRBJ2-1; tentatively, D is TRBD2 (6 bases). The CDR3 runs to 16 residues. In germline, CDR1 is SGHRS, CDR2 YFSETQ. Trimming removed 3 bases at V and 1 base at J, with 14 bases between. The DNA for the CDR3 is TGCGCCAGCAGCTACTTAGCGGTGGCGTCCTACAATGAGCAGTTCTTC. It codes for CASSYLAVASYNEQFF.

This clone was seen a handful of times. The rearrangement links TRBV7-2 to TRBJ2-7; unclear D gene. CDR3 length: 15 amino acids. The V gene lost 2 bases and the J gene lost 2 bases, with 13 bases spanning the gap. Germline CDR1 reads SGHTA; CDR2 reads FQGNSA. This chain's CDR3 is CASSLSSGSTYEQYF. The CDR3 DNA reads TGTGCCAGCAGCTTAAGTTCAGGAAGTACCTACGAGCAGTACTTC.

V usage is TRBV5-5 and J usage is TRBJ1-2; D is uncertain. Trimming took 0 bases from V and 7 from J, leaving 16 bases between them. This CDR3 has 15 amino acids. CDR1 and CDR2 from the germline V gene are SGHKS and YYEKEE (reference sequence). The CDR3 sequence is CASSLVAGPLSGYTF. CDR3 bases: TGTGCCAGCAGCTTGGTGGCAGGCCCTTTATCTGGCTACACCTTC.

This sequence joins TRBV7-2 and TRBJ2-7, with 9 positions matching TRBD1. Unmatched junction bases numbered 5, after V lost 5 bases and J lost 3 bases. This CDR3 has 14 amino acids. Per germline, CDR1 SGHTA and CDR2 FQGNSA. The CDR3, as DNA: TGTGCCAGCAGCCCTCGGACAGGGGACTACGAGCAGTACTTC. The encoded protein is CASSPRTGDYEQYF.

The rearrangement joins TRBV30 to TRBJ2-5; perhaps TRBD2 as D (5 bases). Judging by the DNA end, TRBJ2-7 fits better; the J call may be wrong. The CDR3 is 17 residues long. From germline, CDR1 is GTSNPN and CDR2 SVGIG (reference sequence). CDR3 DNA: TGTGCCTGGCAGCCACCACCTAGACTAACGCGAACCTGCGAGCAGTACTTC. This codes for CAWQPPPRLTRTCEQYF.

The chain couples TRBV30 to TRBJ2-1, with 9 positions matching TRBD2. From germline, CDR1 is GTSNPN and CDR2 SVGIG (reference sequence). This CDR3 spans 15 amino acids. Trimming took 6 bases from V and 4 from J; bases not matched to a gene: 10. CDR3 nucleotides: TGTGCCTGTCCAAAGGCTAGCGGGGATTACAATGAGCAGTTCTTC. As protein: CACPKASGDYNEQFF.

V usage is TRBV19 and J usage is TRBJ2-1, with 10 bases lining up with TRBD2. This CDR3 spans 15 amino acids. J gave up 3 bases and V 5 bases, and 4 bases lay outside the gene matches. CDR1 and CDR2 from the germline V gene are LNHDA and SQIVND (reference sequence). This chain's CDR3 is CASSETSGLYNEQFF. CDR3 coding DNA: TGTGCCAGTAGTGAGACTAGCGGGCTCTACAATGAGCAGTTCTTC. The full variable domain, its missing parts supplied by reference TRBV19 and TRBJ2-1, is DGGITQSPKYLFRKEGQNVTLSCEQNLNHDAMYWYRQDPGQGLRLIYYSQIVNDFQKGDIAEGYSVSREKKESFPLTVTSAQKNPTAFYLCASSETSGLYNEQFFGPGTRLTVL.